This T cell receptor beta chain was observed in a study of shared clonotypes between healthy human individuals. The V and J ends lost 9 bases and 1 base, in that order; junction bases with no gene match: 15. The CDR3 has 17 amino acids. Germline V CDR1 and CDR2: LNHDA, SQIVND (reference sequence). Clones were sequenced by immunoSEQ multiplex PCR, and TCRdb holds only the in-frame ones, with some missing. This table holds 500,000 to 650,000 clones, around 77% found once. What was sequenced was PBMCs. This TCR was recovered from a woman aged 40 to 50 in good health. Some clones in this sample may be carry-over from other donors' samples. This chain connects TRBV19 to TRBJ1-5, with 7 bases that match TRBD1. The CDR3 bases are TGTGCCAGACCGACAGGGTCGATCCGGGGAAGCAATCAGCCCCAGCATTTT. Protein product: CARPTGSIRGSNQPQHF.